One sample yielded the 27 T cell receptor beta chains listed below, sequenced in a study of PD-L1 blockade in urothelial cancer. The table came from immunoSEQ multiplex PCR; TCRdb's copy has only in-frame clones and leaves some out. The data hold about 100,000 clones, with around 82% observed a single time. The sequences come from PBMCs, collected around atezolizumab (anti-PD-L1) treatment. These receptor sequences come from a man aged 50-60 years with urothelial cancer.

This clone was found once. The chain couples TRBV27 to TRBJ1-5, with D uncertain. Trimming shortened V by 5 bases and J by 0 bases, and 8 bases separated the two germline ends. Germline CDR1 MNHEY, CDR2 SMNVEV (reference sequence). The CDR3 runs to 14 residues. CDR3 bases: TGTGCCAGCAGTCGAACTTATAGCAATCAGCCCCAGCATTTT. Its translation is CASSRTYSNQPQHF.

This clone showed up just once. The sample holds other DNA sequences that translate to the same CDR3. The chain employs TRBV28 and TRBJ1-1; D remains unclear. Germline-derived CDR1 and CDR2 are MDHEN and SYDVKM. This CDR3 region has 12 residues. The ends were cut back, 2 bases at V and 4 bases at J, with 5 bases in the middle. The chain's CDR3 is CASSLRGTEAFF. The CDR3 DNA is TGTGCCAGCAGTTTACGAGGCACTGAAGCTTTCTTT.

The chain couples TRBV4-2 to TRBJ1-3; D ambiguous. Germline V gene sequence: CDR1 LGHNA, CDR2 YNFKEQ. With 0 bases removed from V and 0 bases from J, the gap between germline ends came to 6 bases. The CDR3 has 15 amino acids. CDR3 DNA: TGTGCCAGCAGCCAAGAGGGGAGCTCTGGAAACACCATATATTTT. Its translation is CASSQEGSSGNTIYF.

The chain couples TRBV15 to TRBJ1-2; D not resolved. Between the trimmed V and J ends, which lost 1 base and 2 bases, there was a span of 14 bases. CDR1 and CDR2 (germline): LNHNV, YYDKDF (reference sequence). CDR3 size: 16 residues. The CDR3 sequence: CATSRAPNSQNYGYTF. The CDR3 region has the DNA TGTGCCACCAGCAGAGCTCCGAACAGCCAGAACTATGGCTACACCTTC. The full variable domain, in which reference TRBV15 and TRBJ1-2 provide the parts outside the CDR3, is DAMVIQNPRYQVTQFGKPVTLSCSQTLNHNVMYWYQQKSSQAPKLLFHYYDKDFNNEADTPDNFQSRRPNTSFCFLDIRSPGLGDTAMYLCATSRAPNSQNYGYTFGSGTRLTVV.

The CDR3 reads CASSRGGDGNTEAFF. The CDR3 coding sequence is TGCGCCAGCAGCCGAGGGGGGGATGGGAACACTGAAGCTTTCTTT. This chain links TRBV5-1 with TRBJ1-1; possibly TRBD1 for D (6 bases). Per the germline V gene, CDR1 is SGHRS and CDR2 is YFSETQ. The CDR3 covers 15 residues. V shed 4 bases and J shed 1 base, with 14 bases lying between them.

The chain carries TRBV28 and TRBJ1-2, with D possibly matching TRBD1 (5 bases). This CDR3 comprises 17 residues. V lost 6 bases and J lost 7, with 27 bases in between. Germline V gives CDR1 MDHEN, CDR2 SYDVKM. The CDR3 is CASRNLGAGAGFGGYTF. CDR3 nucleotide sequence: TGTGCCAGCAGGAACCTTGGGGCAGGTGCTGGTTTTGGTGGCTACACCTTC.

The chain links TRBV28 to TRBJ2-3; no definite D call. The V gene's germline CDR1 is MDHEN and CDR2 SYDVKM. This CDR3 has 12 amino acids. V gave up 5 bases and J gave up 6 bases, with 9 bases separating them. CDR3 bases: TGTGCCAGCAGTCGACACCTGGATACGCAGTATTTT. This codes for CASSRHLDTQYF.

CDR3 sequence: CASTVSGANVLTF. Here the CDR3 DNA reads TGTGCCAGCACCGTCTCTGGGGCCAACGTCCTGACTTTC. The chain joins TRBV28 to TRBJ2-6; D is ambiguous. V gave up 7 bases and J gave up 0 bases, with 4 bases separating them. Germline CDR1 and CDR2: MDHEN and SYDVKM. The CDR3 contains 13 residues. The complete variable domain, with remaining parts taken from reference TRBV28 and TRBJ2-6, reads DVKVTQSSRYLVKRTGEKVFLECVQDMDHENMFWYRQDPGLGLRLIYFSYDVKMKEKGDIPEGYSVSREKKERFSLILESASTNQTSMYLCASTVSGANVLTFGAGSRLTVL.

The chain links TRBV28 to TRBJ2-1, with D unclear. The germline V gene encodes CDR1 MDHEN and CDR2 SYDVKM. Trimming cost V 6 bases and J 8 bases, with 20 bases left between them. The CDR3 is 15 residues long. CDR3 bases: TGTGCCAGCAGCCGCGCCGGTCTTCTGGTCGATGAGCAGTTCTTC. This sequence encodes CASSRAGLLVDEQFF.

The rearrangement joins TRBV28 to TRBJ1-4; 9 bases agree with TRBD1. V shed 6 bases, J shed 8 bases, and the junction held 10 bases outside the gene matches. Germline V gives CDR1 MDHEN, CDR2 SYDVKM. The CDR3 has 15 residues. CDR3 DNA sequence: TGTGCCAGCAGCCCACGGAGGACAGGGGCGGAAAAACTGTTTTTT. It codes for CASSPRRTGAEKLFF.

The V and J genes are TRBV27 and TRBJ2-3; 7 nucleotides align to TRBD2. CDR1 MNHEY and CDR2 SMNVEV come from the germline V gene (reference sequence). CDR3 size: 18 residues. J gave up 0 bases and V 2 bases, and 11 bases lay outside the gene matches. CDR3 amino acids: CASSLGLLAEPSTDTQYF. CDR3 nucleotide sequence: TGTGCCAGCAGTTTAGGACTCCTAGCGGAGCCTAGCACAGATACGCAGTATTTT.

The chain is built from TRBV6-4 and TRBJ2-1, with 14 bases lining up with TRBD2. CDR1 is MRHNA, CDR2 SNTAGT, per germline. This CDR3 region has 16 residues. V lost 4 bases, J lost 9 bases, and 8 bases stayed unmatched. CDR3 loop: CASSARLAGGFGEQFF. The CDR3 DNA sequence: TGTGCCAGCAGTGCCCGACTAGCGGGAGGGTTCGGTGAGCAGTTCTTC.

The CDR3 is CASSSYHYEQYF. CDR3 in DNA: TGTGCCAGCAGCTCCTACCATTACGAGCAGTACTTC. This chain joins TRBV7-2 and TRBJ2-7; no clear D gene. V was cut by 4 bases and J by 4 bases, with 8 bases left in between. The CDR3 totals 12 residues. The germline CDR1 and CDR2 sequences are SGHTA and FQGNSA.

The chain joins TRBV7-9 to TRBJ2-1; the match to TRBD1 covers 7 bases. The CDR3 runs to 17 residues. The V gene end was trimmed by 4 bases and the J gene end by 0 bases; junction bases not matched to a gene: 9. The germline CDR1 and CDR2 sequences are SEHNR and FQNEAQ (reference sequence). Here the CDR3 reads CASSSYRGIGSYNEQFF. In DNA, the CDR3 is TGTGCCAGCAGCTCTTACAGGGGAATAGGCTCCTACAATGAGCAGTTCTTC.

This clone was seen at least ten times. This rearrangement joins TRBV7-2 to TRBJ2-3; 9 bases fit TRBD2. V gave up 5 bases and J gave up 1 base; unmatched junction bases: 7. Germline CDR1 is SGHTA and CDR2 is FQGNSA. The CDR3 length is 16 residues. This CDR3 is CASSKPLAGGTDTQYF. In DNA, the CDR3 is TGTGCCAGCAGCAAGCCCTTAGCGGGGGGCACAGATACGCAGTATTTT.

V gene TRBV7-9 combines with J gene TRBJ1-1; D is possibly TRBD1 (6 bases). Trimming cost V 5 bases and J 3 bases, with 13 bases left between them. Per the germline V gene, CDR1 is SEHNR and CDR2 is FQNEAQ (reference sequence). The CDR3 consists of 14 residues. As DNA, the CDR3 is TGTGCCAGCAGCCTCGGGGGGGCTGACACTGAAGCTTTCTTT. It specifies CASSLGGADTEAFF.

The chain carries TRBV28 and TRBJ1-5; TRBD1 agrees at 8 bases. The CDR3 is 14 residues long. Germline CDR1 and CDR2: MDHEN and SYDVKM. V dropped 6 bases and J dropped 3; count of bases not matched to a gene: 4. The CDR3 reads CASRRTGTNQPQHF. In nucleotides, the CDR3 is TGTGCCAGCAGGAGGACAGGGACCAATCAGCCCCAGCATTTT.

V and J are TRBV2 and TRBJ2-1; 7 nucleotides agree with TRBD1. This CDR3 region has 16 residues. Germline values: CDR1 SNHLY, CDR2 FYNNEI. Trimming removed 6 bases from V and 2 bases from J; junction bases left unmatched: 10. The CDR3 reads CASRGPAGTAYNEQFF. DNA for the CDR3: TGTGCCAGCAGGGGTCCCGCCGGGACAGCCTACAATGAGCAGTTCTTC.

This clone was observed once. This rearrangement joins TRBV7-2 to TRBJ2-3; tentative D call: TRBD1 (5 bases). Trimming removed 1 base at V and 6 bases at J, with 8 bases between. The length of the CDR3 is 13 residues. CDR1 and CDR2 (germline): SGHTA, FQGNSA. Here the CDR3 reads CASSLGGRDTQYF. CDR3 nucleotide sequence: TGTGCCAGCAGCTTAGGGGGCCGGGATACGCAGTATTTT.

The chain uses TRBV7-2 and TRBJ2-7; TRBD1 agrees at 9 bases. The germline V gene has CDR1 SGHTA and CDR2 FQGNSA. This CDR3 contains 15 residues. Trimming removed 4 bases from V and 3 bases from J; junction bases left unmatched: 7. In DNA form, the CDR3 reads TGTGCCAGCAGCTCGACAGGGACAGGGTACTACGAGCAGTACTTC. It encodes CASSSTGTGYYEQYF.

This chain joins TRBV11-2 and TRBJ2-6; D uncertain. CDR3 size: 16 residues. V was clipped by 6 bases and J by 2 bases, with 14 bases between them. CDR1 is SGHAT, CDR2 FQNNGV, per germline. CDR3 coding DNA: TGTGCCAGCAGTTATGGGCCCTCTACTGGGGCCAACGTCCTGACTTTC. Its protein is CASSYGPSTGANVLTF.

This clone was detected only a few times. The chain carries TRBV11-2 and TRBJ2-7, with 7 bases aligning to TRBD1. CDR3 length equals 13 residues. With V trimmed by 5 bases and J by 3 bases, 4 bases remained unmatched. CDR1 is SGHAT and CDR2 is FQNNGV in the germline V gene. CDR3 sequence (DNA): TGTGCCAGCAGCACCGGGACAGTCTACGAGCAGTACTTC. Translated, it gives CASSTGTVYEQYF.

The J gene is TRBJ2-2, the V gene TRBV27, with 8 bases matching TRBD2. From germline, CDR1 is MNHEY and CDR2 SMNVEV (reference sequence). J was trimmed by 2 bases and V by 5 bases; bases with no gene match: 16. The CDR3 extends over 19 amino acids. The CDR3 protein is CASSLRTRTSSVNTGELFF. The CDR3 bases are TGTGCCAGCAGTCTCCGGACAAGGACTAGCAGTGTTAACACCGGGGAGCTGTTTTTT.

The chain combines TRBV29-1 with TRBJ2-7; D is perhaps TRBD1 (7 bases). The V end lost 6 bases, the J end lost 4 bases, and 13 bases lay between the germline ends. This CDR3 contains 12 residues. Germline-derived CDR1 and CDR2 are SQVTM and ANQGSEA. CDR3 sequence reads: CSVSTGRYEQYF. The CDR3 nucleotides are TGCAGCGTATCGACAGGGAGGTACGAGCAGTACTTC.

CDR3 sequence (DNA): TGTGCCAGCAGTGACCCGGGACAGGGGTTTGGAAACACCATATATTTT. It is translated as CASSDPGQGFGNTIYF. The V and J genes are TRBV6-1 and TRBJ1-3, with 10 bases fitting TRBD1. Germline trimming cut 3 bases from V and 3 bases from J; bases unmatched to any gene: 5. Germline CDR1 and CDR2: MNHNS and SASEGT. This CDR3 comprises 16 residues.

This clone was counted only a few times. The rearrangement uses TRBV5-1 and TRBJ2-1, with TRBD2 matching 14 bases. The ends lost 3 bases at V and 6 bases at J; junction bases unmatched: 5. The germline V gene encodes CDR1 SGHRS and CDR2 YFSETQ. This CDR3 has 16 amino acids. CDR3 DNA: TGCGCCAGCAGCTCCCACGGGACTAGCGGGAGCAATGAGCAGTTCTTC. Translated, it gives CASSSHGTSGSNEQFF.

The chain is built from TRBV15 and TRBJ2-3, with no clear D. CDR1 is LNHNV, CDR2 YYDKDF, per germline (reference sequence). Trimming took 0 bases from V and 2 from J, leaving 6 bases between them. The CDR3 is 14 residues long. The DNA of the CDR3 is TGTGCCACCAGCAGAGATTCGTCCACAGATACGCAGTATTTT. Its translation: CATSRDSSTDTQYF.